This T cell receptor beta chain appears in the sequencing data of a study of shared clonotypes between healthy human individuals. General study findings and limits: Roughly 4.6% of naive CD4 clonotypes were common to a handful of donors.

V lost 4 bases and J lost 6, with 13 bases in between. Germline V CDR1 and CDR2: SGHTA, FQGTGA. This CDR3 comprises 14 residues. Every donor, a Caucasian adult, lived in Nashville, Tennessee. Method: immunoSEQ multiplex PCR; TCRdb's copy keeps in-frame clones and lacks some. The top ten hold approximately 0.35% of the sample, which has some 2,500,000 clones, 93% seen once. Worth noting for this clone: Its antigen is undetermined.

The specimen sequenced was naive CD4+ T cells from PBMCs. Noted subset: CD45RA+ positively selected. The TCR sequence derives from a man aged 18 to 30 in good health. Some clones in this sample may be carry-over from other donors' samples. J is TRBJ2-1 and V is TRBV7-3; a weak D match, TRBD2 (5 bases). In DNA form, the CDR3 reads TGTGCCAGCAGCTCCTATTCGGGAAGCAATGAGCAGTTCTTC. This gives the protein CASSSYSGSNEQFF.